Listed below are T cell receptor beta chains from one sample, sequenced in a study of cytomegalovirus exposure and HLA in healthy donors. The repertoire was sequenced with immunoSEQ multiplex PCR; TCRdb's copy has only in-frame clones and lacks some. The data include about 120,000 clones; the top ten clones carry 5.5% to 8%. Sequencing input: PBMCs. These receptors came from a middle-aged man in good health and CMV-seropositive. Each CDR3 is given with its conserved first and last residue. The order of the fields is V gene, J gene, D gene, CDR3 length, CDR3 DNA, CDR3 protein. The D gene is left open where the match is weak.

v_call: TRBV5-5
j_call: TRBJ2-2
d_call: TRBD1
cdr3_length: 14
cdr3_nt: TGTGCCAGCAGCTTGGGACAGGGCACCGGGGAGCTGTTTTTT
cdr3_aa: CASSLGQGTGELFF

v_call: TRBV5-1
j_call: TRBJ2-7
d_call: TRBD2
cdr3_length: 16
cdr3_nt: TGCGCCAGCAGCCGCGGGAGAGCGGGAGGGCCGAGCGAGCAGTACTTC
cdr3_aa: CASSRGRAGGPSEQYF

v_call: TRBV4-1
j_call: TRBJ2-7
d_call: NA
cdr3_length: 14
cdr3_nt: TGCGCCAGCAGCCAAGACAACAGAGCCTACGAGCAGTACTTC
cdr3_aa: CASSQDNRAYEQYF

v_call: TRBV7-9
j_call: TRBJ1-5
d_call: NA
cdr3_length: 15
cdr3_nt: TGTGCCAGCAGCTTAGCTAGAACAGGTAATCAGCCCCAGCATTTT
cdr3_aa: CASSLARTGNQPQHF

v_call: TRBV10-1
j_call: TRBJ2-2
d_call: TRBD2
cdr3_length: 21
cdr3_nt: TGCGCCAGCAGTGAGTCGAGGCTTCGGGCGCCTAGCGGGAGCGTTAGCGGGGAGCTGTTTTTT
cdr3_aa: CASSESRLRAPSGSVSGELFF

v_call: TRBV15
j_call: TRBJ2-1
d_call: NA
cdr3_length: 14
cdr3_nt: TGTGCCACCAGCAGAGATTTGGCTGGAGAGACGGGGTTCTTC
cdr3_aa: CATSRDLAGETGFF

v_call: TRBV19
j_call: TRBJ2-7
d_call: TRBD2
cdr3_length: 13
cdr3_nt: TGTGCCAGTAGTCCTGTCGGGGGGGACGAGCAGTACTTC
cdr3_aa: CASSPVGGDEQYF

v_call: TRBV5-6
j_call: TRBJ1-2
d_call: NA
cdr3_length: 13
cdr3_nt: TGTGCCAGCAGAGCAGGGTTGTCCTATGGCTACACCTTC
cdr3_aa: CASRAGLSYGYTF

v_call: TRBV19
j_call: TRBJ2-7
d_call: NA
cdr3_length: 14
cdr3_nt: TGTGCCAGTAGTATCGGGACAACAGGCCGGGAGCAGTACTTC
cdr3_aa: CASSIGTTGREQYF

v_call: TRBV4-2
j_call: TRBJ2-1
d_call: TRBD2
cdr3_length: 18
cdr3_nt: TGTGCCAGCAGCCTTGCGACTAGCGGACTGAGCTCCTACAATGAGCAGTTCTTC
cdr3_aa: CASSLATSGLSSYNEQFF

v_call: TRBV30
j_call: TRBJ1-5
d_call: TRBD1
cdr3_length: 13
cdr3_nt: TGTGCCTGGAGTCTACAGGGGAATCAGCCCCAGCATTTT
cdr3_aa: CAWSLQGNQPQHF

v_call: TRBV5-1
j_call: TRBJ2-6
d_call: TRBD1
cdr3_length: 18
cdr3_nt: TGCGCCAGCAGCAAACGCACCCTCAGGGGGAACGGGGCCAACGTCCTGACTTTC
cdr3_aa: CASSKRTLRGNGANVLTF